The clone carrying this T cell receptor (beta chain) was seen repeatedly, ten times or more. Antigen specificity is unknown. A diagnosis was made from clinical symptoms together with serum thyroxine, TRAb, thyroid ultrasound and orbital computed tomography. The sample comes from a study of Graves' ophthalmopathy and Graves' hyperthyroidism. Study-wide background: Ahead of any treatment, peripheral blood was obtained at the initial diagnosis. The study's findings and limits: Clonotypes were expanded in thyroid at above 0.001 frequency, and most also appeared in blood.

The V and J ends lost 3 bases and 4 bases respectively, with 7 bases between them. The CDR3 runs 13 residues. For repertoire sequencing, the TCR beta CDR3 regions were amplified from RNA transcripts. Scientists carried out first-round RT-PCR using HTBI primers and then a second-round multiplex PCR. TCRdb fed the multiplex PCR reads into MiXCR, producing one record per CDR3 protein. Of 350,000 or so distinct CDR3 sequences listed, about a sixth are singletons. V usage is TRBV12-3 or TRBV12-4 and J usage is TRBJ1-5; D not resolved. This receptor was identified in an adult man with Graves' ophthalmopathy. The sample was peripheral blood. The CDR3 nucleotides are TGTGCCAGCAGTTTGGCGACAAATCAGCCCCAGCATTTT. It translates to CASSLATNQPQHF.